The 28 T cell receptor beta chains below were found in one sample sequenced in a study of T-cell reconstitution after alpha-beta-depleted transplantation in children. Preparing the TCRbeta library involved the use of unique molecular identifiers. TCRdb re-derived calls from the PCR reads in MiXCR, one entry per CDR3 protein. The sample includes hundreds of thousands of distinct CDR3 sequences, 16% of them seen just once. This specimen consisted of PBMCs from the stem cell graft donor, obtained from the stem cell graft. The receptor source for this set is a human donor who donated a stem cell graft to a child with acute myeloid leukemia.

This clonotype was recorded a few times. The V call is TRBV7-2, the J call TRBJ1-6; 7 nucleotides agree with TRBD1. This CDR3 comprises 16 residues. The germline V gene has CDR1 SGHTA and CDR2 FQGNSA. The ends lost 5 bases at V and 7 bases at J; junction bases unmatched: 11. CDR3 DNA sequence: TGTGCCAGCAGCCCCTACCCCGGGACAGTCAATTCACCCCTCCACTTT. Translation gives CASSPYPGTVNSPLHF. The full variable domain, in which reference TRBV7-2 and TRBJ1-6 provide the parts outside the CDR3, is GAGVSQSPSNKVTEKGKDVELRCDPISGHTALYWYRQSLGQGLEFLIYFQGNSAPDKSGLPSDRFSAERTGGSVSTLTIQRTQQEDSAVYLCASSPYPGTVNSPLHFGNGTRLTVT.

This clonotype was seen a single time. The genes are TRBV11-3 and TRBJ2-7; the match to TRBD2 covers 8 bases. Germline V CDR1 and CDR2: SGHNT, YENEEA. CDR3 length equals 15 residues. Losses at the gene ends were 4 bases for V and 3 bases for J; bases not matched to a gene: 8. The CDR3 sequence is CASSSTGTRNYEQYF. Written as DNA, the CDR3 is TGTGCCAGCAGCTCAACCGGGACTAGGAACTACGAGCAGTACTTC.

In this sample, this clonotype turned up a few times. The V and J genes are TRBV6-5 and TRBJ1-5, with D unresolved. Trimming removed 2 bases at V and 1 base at J, with 12 bases between. The CDR3 totals 16 residues. Germline V gene lookup returns CDR1 MNHEY and CDR2 SVGAGI. The CDR3 loop is CASSYGRDRSNQPQHF. The CDR3 DNA reads as TGTGCCAGCAGTTACGGGCGGGATAGGAGCAATCAGCCCCAGCATTTT.

Ten or more counts support this clonotype. This chain uses TRBV5-1 with TRBJ2-1; TRBD1 aligns across 9 bases. CDR3 length: 15 amino acids. J was trimmed by 12 bases and V by 4 bases; bases with no gene match: 14. Germline CDR1 and CDR2: SGHRS and YFSETQ. CDR3 DNA: TGCGCCAGCAGCCTCCCGGACAGGGGAGCTGATGGGCAGTTCTTC. This sequence encodes CASSLPDRGADGQFF. The whole variable domain, remainder taken from reference TRBV5-1 and TRBJ2-1, is KAGVTQTPRYLIKTRGQQVTLSCSPISGHRSVSWYQQTPGQGLQFLFEYFSETQRNKGNFPGRFSGRQFSNSRSEMNVSTLELGDSALYLCASSLPDRGADGQFFGPGTRLTVL.

This clonotype was counted a few times. One junction end disagrees with the germline gene, perhaps due to a read error. CDR3 region: CASSLGTGGPPAF. CDR3 coding DNA: TGTGCCAGCAGCTTAGGGACAGGGGGGCCCCCTGCCTTC. This chain uses TRBV7-2 with TRBJ2-4; 10 nucleotides align to TRBD1. The length of the CDR3 is 13 residues. Germline assignment: CDR1 SGHTA and CDR2 FQGNSA.

V and J are TRBV20-1 and TRBJ2-3; 7 positions agree with TRBD2. The CDR3 is 16 residues long. The trim removed 1 base at V and 4 bases at J, leaving 11 bases unmatched. The V gene's germline CDR1 is DFQATT and CDR2 SNEGSKA (reference sequence). This CDR3 is CSARGGWPSGADTQYF. The CDR3 DNA reads as TGCAGTGCTAGAGGAGGTTGGCCTAGCGGTGCAGATACGCAGTATTTT.

This clonotype was counted at least ten times. The genes are TRBV29-1 and TRBJ2-7; 8 positions match TRBD2. This CDR3 comprises 16 residues. In germline, CDR1 is SQVTM, CDR2 ANQGSEA. With V trimmed by 6 bases and J by 2 bases, 15 bases remained unmatched. The CDR3 nucleotides are TGCAGCGTCGCCGGGGGGGTGCTAACTAGGACCTACGAGCAGTACTTC. It specifies CSVAGGVLTRTYEQYF.

This clonotype showed up just a few times. V gene TRBV4-3 combines with J gene TRBJ1-4; D call uncertain. V lost 0 bases and J lost 6, with 8 bases in between. This CDR3 has 14 residues. CDR1 is LGHNA, CDR2 YSLEER, per germline. Here the CDR3 reads CASSQDSGDEKLFF. The DNA for the CDR3 is TGCGCCAGCAGCCAAGATTCCGGGGATGAAAAACTGTTTTTT.

This clonotype showed up just a few times. The rearrangement joins TRBV7-9 to TRBJ2-5; D not certain. Trimming took off 1 base at V and 0 bases at J, with 3 bases between the two ends. This CDR3 contains 13 residues. CDR1 and CDR2 (germline): SEHNR, FQNEAQ (reference sequence). The CDR3 sequence is CASSLVHQETQYF. The CDR3 nucleotides read TGTGCCAGCAGCTTAGTCCACCAAGAGACCCAGTACTTC.

CDR3 sequence: CASMTGPYQPQHF. The CDR3 DNA reads TGTGCCAGCATGACAGGGCCCTATCAGCCCCAGCATTTT. The V call is TRBV6-2 or TRBV6-3, the J call TRBJ1-5, with TRBD1 identical over 7 bases. V gave up 7 bases and J gave up 5 bases; unmatched junction bases: 5. The CDR3 has 13 residues. Germline-derived CDR1 and CDR2 are MNHEY and SVGEGT.

This clonotype was detected many times. The chain combines TRBV7-6 with TRBJ1-1; D call uncertain. The CDR3 runs 15 residues. V was pared by 1 base and J by 0 bases, with 9 bases between. Germline lookup yields CDR1 SGHVS and CDR2 FNYEAQ. CDR3 sequence (DNA): TGTGCCAGCAGCTTAGGGGTGGGGATGAACACTGAAGCTTTCTTT. Translating gives CASSLGVGMNTEAFF.

This clonotype has at least ten counts. The V and J genes are TRBV20-1 and TRBJ2-3; TRBD1 matches 8 bases. Germline CDR1 is DFQATT and CDR2 is SNEGSKA (reference sequence). The CDR3 runs to 13 residues. V dropped 2 bases and J dropped 6; count of bases not matched to a gene: 4. In DNA form, the CDR3 reads TGCAGTGCTAGACAGGGGGCCCCGGATACGCAGTATTTT. It translates to CSARQGAPDTQYF.

This clonotype was picked up a small number of times. The chain couples TRBV5-1 to TRBJ1-1; 8 bases are shared with TRBD1. CDR1 SGHRS and CDR2 YFSETQ come from the germline V gene. The CDR3 has 14 residues. V lost 3 bases to trimming and J lost 4 bases; unmatched junction nucleotides: 5. CDR3 loop: CASSYGQGVTEAFF. For the CDR3, the DNA is TGCGCCAGCAGCTACGGACAGGGCGTCACTGAAGCTTTCTTT.

This clonotype showed up many times. The rearrangement uses TRBV10-3 and TRBJ2-1; 9 nucleotides agree with TRBD1. This CDR3 has 13 amino acids. V trimming: 2 bases; J trimming: 10 bases; junction bases outside the gene matches: 3. Germline-derived CDR1 and CDR2 are ENHRY and SYGVKD. The CDR3 DNA is TGTGCCATCAGTGAGGGACAGGGGTCGGAGCAGTTCTTC. It codes for CAISEGQGSEQFF.

The table lists this clonotype with many counts. The chain couples TRBV29-1 to TRBJ2-3; either TRBD1 or TRBD2 may fit D (6 bases each). V was shortened by 3 bases and J by 0 bases, with 10 bases between the two germline ends. Per the germline V gene, CDR1 is SQVTM and CDR2 is ANQGSEA. The CDR3 has 14 amino acids. The CDR3 nucleotides are TGCAGCGTTGAGTGGGGGGCAAGCACAGATACGCAGTATTTT. This translates into CSVEWGASTDTQYF.

The chain has TRBV7-6 and TRBJ1-5, with TRBD1 identical over 7 bases. The CDR3 consists of 17 residues. Unmatched junction bases numbered 14, after V lost 2 bases and J lost 7 bases. Germline assignment: CDR1 SGHVS and CDR2 FNYEAQ. The CDR3 DNA sequence: TGTGCCAGCAGCTTAATGCCTCGGGGGGGCAGGGGGCAGCCCCAGCATTTT. This encodes CASSLMPRGGRGQPQHF.

In this sample, this clonotype turned up many times. The V call is TRBV5-5, the J call TRBJ1-5; D is perhaps TRBD1 (6 bases). Trimming took 4 bases from V and 3 from J, leaving 14 bases between them. The CDR3 sequence is 15 residues long. Germline V gives CDR1 SGHKS, CDR2 YYEKEE (reference sequence). The CDR3 DNA is TGTGCCAGCAGCCCACAGGGAGACGACAATCAGCCCCAGCATTTT. Its protein is CASSPQGDDNQPQHF. Full variable domain (outside the CDR3, taken from reference TRBV5-5 and TRBJ1-5): DAGVTQSPTHLIKTRGQQVTLRCSPISGHKSVSWYQQVLGQGPQFIFQYYEKEERGRGNFPDRFSARQFPNYSSELNVNALLLGDSALYLCASSPQGDDNQPQHFGDGTRLSIL.

V is TRBV2 and J is TRBJ1-5; TRBD1 aligns across 7 bases. Per germline, CDR1 SNHLY and CDR2 FYNNEI. This CDR3 comprises 15 residues. The trim removed 8 bases at V and 3 bases at J, leaving 10 bases unmatched. CDR3 nucleotides: TGTGCCAGCCGCCGGGACAGTGGTTACAATCAGCCCCAGCATTTT. Residues: CASRRDSGYNQPQHF.

This rearrangement joins TRBV6-2 or TRBV6-3 to TRBJ2-7; D uncertain. The CDR3 consists of 14 residues. V was shortened by 2 bases and J by 2 bases, with 10 bases between the two germline ends. The V gene's germline CDR1 is MNHEY and CDR2 SVGEGT. CDR3 region: CASSYRAGPYEQYF. In DNA, the CDR3 is TGTGCCAGCAGTTACCGTGCAGGCCCCTACGAGCAGTACTTC.

This clonotype was counted only a few times. The rearrangement links TRBV7-9 to TRBJ2-2; unclear D gene. Germline loops: CDR1 SEHNR, CDR2 FQNEAQ (reference sequence). V was pared by 5 bases and J by 5 bases, with 15 bases between. The CDR3 runs 15 residues. The DNA for the CDR3 is TGTGCCAGCAGCCCTTCCCTGGTAGAAACCGGGGAGCTGTTTTTT. Translating gives CASSPSLVETGELFF. The whole variable domain, filled in from reference TRBV7-9 and TRBJ2-2, reads DTGVSQNPRHKITKRGQNVTFRCDPISEHNRLYWYRQTLGQGPEFLTYFQNEAQLEKSRLLSDRFSAERPKGSFSTLEIQRTEQGDSAMYLCASSPSLVETGELFFGEGSRLTVL.

This clonotype was seen many times. This chain uses TRBV20-1 with TRBJ2-2; D is unresolved. The CDR3 is 12 amino acids. The V end lost 6 bases, the J end lost 5 bases, and 10 bases lay between the germline ends. Germline V gene data show CDR1 as DFQATT and CDR2 as SNEGSKA (reference sequence). The CDR3 here is CSAPLTTGELFF. CDR3 DNA sequence: TGCAGTGCACCCCTAACTACCGGGGAGCTGTTTTTT.

V usage is TRBV28 and J usage is TRBJ2-5, with 12 bases aligning to TRBD2. CDR3 length: 19 amino acids. Germline V gene data show CDR1 as MDHEN and CDR2 as SYDVKM. V was clipped by 7 bases and J by 1 base; unmatched bases: 16. This chain's CDR3 is CASMVPLAGGPHFQETQYF. The CDR3 nucleotides read TGTGCCAGCATGGTTCCACTAGCGGGGGGCCCACACTTCCAAGAGACCCAGTACTTC.

This clonotype has ten or more counts. The chain carries TRBV5-5 and TRBJ1-2; D might be TRBD1 (5 bases). Germline V gene data show CDR1 as SGHKS and CDR2 as YYEKEE (reference sequence). This CDR3 has 14 amino acids. Trimming took 4 bases from V and 2 from J, leaving 12 bases between them. The CDR3 nucleotides are TGTGCCAGCAGCCTGGGGCCAGGCAACTATGGCTACACCTTC. Amino acid sequence: CASSLGPGNYGYTF.

Many counts were recorded for this clonotype. The CDR3 sequence: CASSEIGGGGAPNEQFF. Here the CDR3 DNA reads TGTGCCAGCAGCGAGATTGGAGGCGGGGGGGCCCCGAATGAGCAGTTCTTC. J is TRBJ2-1 and V is TRBV4-2; 9 positions agree with TRBD2. CDR3 size: 17 residues. V was clipped by 5 bases and J by 7 bases; unmatched bases: 15. The germline V gene encodes CDR1 LGHNA and CDR2 YNFKEQ.

The J gene is TRBJ1-2, the V gene TRBV28; possible D gene TRBD1, 5 bases. The ends were cut back, 5 bases at V and 7 bases at J, with 14 bases in the middle. This CDR3 contains 13 residues. The germline V gene has CDR1 MDHEN and CDR2 SYDVKM. Here the CDR3 DNA reads TGTGCCAGCAGTCTCAGGGTGGTAGTTGGCTACACCTTC. Translating gives CASSLRVVVGYTF.

This clonotype was counted between two and nine times. The CDR3, as DNA: TGCGCCAGCAGCTTGAACGGGGATGGCACCGGGGAGCTGTTTTTT. Encoded protein: CASSLNGDGTGELFF. The genes are TRBV5-1 and TRBJ2-2, with D maybe TRBD2 (5 bases). V dropped 1 base and J dropped 4 bases, with 11 bases sitting between them. From germline, CDR1 is SGHRS and CDR2 YFSETQ. This CDR3 is built from 15 residues.

This clonotype appeared a few times. The chain employs TRBV15 and TRBJ2-2, with D perhaps TRBD2 (6 bases). CDR1 LNHNV and CDR2 YYDKDF come from the germline V gene (reference sequence). This CDR3 is 18 amino acids long. V was clipped by 5 bases and J by 6 bases, with 25 bases between them. The CDR3 DNA is TGTGCCACCAGCGGAGGACCGGGAGCGAAGTTTGGGTCCGGGGAGCTGTTTTTT. The encoded protein is CATSGGPGAKFGSGELFF.

The chain couples TRBV6-2 or TRBV6-3 to TRBJ2-7; tentatively, D is TRBD2 (6 bases). The germline V gene encodes CDR1 MNHEY and CDR2 SVGEGT. The CDR3 loop spans 14 amino acids. Deletions cut 6 bases from V and 4 bases from J, with 16 bases between. The CDR3 sequence: CASRAVREEYEQYF. The CDR3 DNA sequence: TGTGCCAGCAGGGCGGTCAGGGAGGAGTACGAGCAGTACTTC.